This T cell receptor (beta chain) was sequenced in a study of blood T cell repertoires in COVID-19. Turning to the study itself: Both acute and convalescent COVID-19 samples were obtained from the United States, Italy and Spain. T cells, B-cell-depleted T cells, or PBMCs provided the cDNA or gDNA that served as material.

The V end lost 1 base, the J end lost 11 bases, and 12 bases lay between the germline ends. Germline CDR1 is LNHDA and CDR2 is SQIVND (reference sequence). The CDR3 totals 13 residues. Original methodology: Estimation of nucleated cell counts was performed using reference gene primer amplification. Data came from immunoSEQ multiplex PCR; TCRdb stores just in-frame clones and leaves some out. The V and J calls and clone size come from that table; D and trimming were worked out from the DNA. The profile shows about 380,000 clones, roughly 77% of them singletons. The sample was peripheral blood. V and J are TRBV19 and TRBJ1-3; D unclear. This TCR was sampled from a human donor with acute or convalescent COVID-19. The donor label of this sample is uncertain. The CDR3 protein is CASSIVESRAIYF. DNA of the CDR3: TGTGCCAGTAGTATAGTAGAAAGTCGGGCCATATATTTT.